Included here is one TCR beta chain sequence, with context. Unstimulated PBMCs were sorted into CD3+CD4+ and CD3+CD8+ populations. Repertoires were generated with immunoSEQ multiplex PCR, while TCRdb's copy carries only in-frame clones and drops some. This sample has roughly 70,000 clones, with over 70% found just once. These data originate in a study of T cell clones after liver transplantation. Study information: Liver transplant recipients had immunosuppression withdrawal attempted within 2 years. Blood was drawn pre-transplant, before withdrawal, and after full or failed withdrawal. HCV positivity affected three of eight recipients; the rest lacked autoimmune or viral indications.

V lost 7 bases and J lost 4, with 25 bases in between. In germline, CDR1 is SQVTM, CDR2 ANQGSEA. The CDR3 is 16 residues long. This chain uses TRBV29-1 with TRBJ1-2; maybe TRBD1 (5 bases). This TCR was recovered from a human donor who received a liver transplant. Here the sequenced sample was CD4+ T cells from blood, taken before liver transplant. CDR3 loop: CSATITLPDRPYGYTF. DNA of the CDR3: TGCAGCGCTACCATCACCCTCCCCGACAGACCCTATGGCTACACCTTC.